This entry concerns a single T cell receptor (beta chain). This CDR3 is built from 12 residues. From germline, CDR1 is MDHEN and CDR2 SYDVKM. After removal of 6 bases from V and 6 bases from J, the junction contained 3 bases not matched to a gene. These data are taken from a study of PD-L1 blockade in urothelial cancer. Measured with immunoSEQ multiplex PCR; TCRdb has only the in-frame clones, and not every one. This table has 65,000 to 80,000 clones, almost 90% appearing once. The time point denotes: pretreatment peripheral blood. The origin of this receptor is a man in his 70s with urothelial cancer. The rearrangement uses TRBV28 and TRBJ2-7; 9 bases are a match to TRBD1. The sample in question was PBMCs, obtained around atezolizumab (anti-PD-L1) treatment. The CDR3 is CASRQGALEQYF. DNA for the CDR3: TGTGCCAGCAGACAGGGGGCGCTCGAGCAGTACTTC.